The clone carrying this TCR beta chain has only a few counts. The antigen is unknown. The CDR3 has 14 residues. CDR1 and CDR2 from the germline V gene are LNHDA and SQIVND (reference sequence). Trimming took off 7 bases at V and 8 bases at J, with 20 bases between the two ends. This entry belongs to a study of B cell selection in AIRE deficiency. Notes on the study in general: Healthy donors alone shared 30% to 35% of around 3,700 Treg sequences; patients alone 9% to 9.5%.

Regulatory T cells were sorted as CD4+CD25hiCD127low/negative cells. Authors' methods: Pooled Tregs gave about 5.65x10^4 patient and 80,000 to 100,000 donor TCRbeta sequences. Libraries were prepared by immunoSEQ multiplex PCR; TCRdb keeps only in-frame clonotypes and omits some of them. V, J and clone size are those of that table, while D and trimming were read from the DNA. Of fewer than 15,000 clones listed, under 95% are singletons. The TCR was taken from a human donor with AIRE deficiency. The chain uses TRBV19 and TRBJ1-2, with D unresolved. Sequenced input: Tregs sorted from PBMCs. CDR3 sequence: CASKREPIGGGYTF. The DNA for the CDR3 is TGTGCCAGTAAGAGGGAGCCAATAGGAGGAGGCTACACCTTC.